A selection of T cell receptor beta chains follows, all from one sample in a study of cytomegalovirus exposure and HLA in healthy donors. Some clones are missing from TCRdb's copy, which holds only in-frame ones; the method was immunoSEQ multiplex PCR. The table records about 340,000 clones, more than 80% of them present only once. The specimen was PBMCs. Source of these receptors: a woman aged 18-29 years in good health and CMV-seronegative. Both conserved end residues are part of each CDR3. A D gene is named only where the DNA matches it firmly. Size tells how often a clone was seen (once, few, many) or the class of an expanded clone, and some rows leave it out.

clone size	V gene	J gene	D gene	CDR3 DNA	CDR3 protein
NA	TRBV6-1	TRBJ2-4	TRBD1	TGTGCCAGCAGTGCAAGGACAGGACTTATAGCCAAAAACATTCAGTACTTC	CASSARTGLIAKNIQYF
NA	TRBV28	TRBJ1-2	NA	TGTGCCAGCAGTTTAGGGGCTCGCTACACCTTC	CASSLGARYTF
NA	TRBV18	TRBJ2-2	NA	TGTGCCAGCTCACCGGCGCGGCGCGAAAACACCGGGGAGCTGTTTTTT	CASSPARRENTGELFF
once	TRBV13	TRBJ2-7	NA	TGTGCCAGCTCACAGGGTGACGCCTACGAGCAGTACTTC	CASSQGDAYEQYF
NA	TRBV28	TRBJ2-2	TRBD1	TGTGCCAGCAGTTCCGACAGGGGTTGGACCGGGGAGCTGTTTTTT	CASSSDRGWTGELFF
NA	TRBV7-9	TRBJ1-5	NA	TGTGCCAGCAGCTTAGAAGGAGGTCAGCCCCAGCATTTT	CASSLEGGQPQHF
NA	TRBV7-2	TRBJ2-1	TRBD2	TGTGCCAGCAGCTTAGTTGGACTAGCGGGAGGTGGGTATGAGCAGTTCTTC	CASSLVGLAGGGYEQFF
NA	TRBV7-9	TRBJ2-1	NA	TGTGCCAGCACGGGGATCCTAAAATTCAATGAGCAGTTCTTC	CASTGILKFNEQFF
NA	TRBV6-5	TRBJ2-2	TRBD2	TGTGCCAGCAATGTAGCGGGAGTGGGCACCGGGGAGCTGTTTTTT	CASNVAGVGTGELFF
NA	TRBV27	TRBJ2-1	TRBD2	TGTGCCAGCAGTTTATCCCGAGCTAGCGGGAGTAAAAATGAGCAGTTCTTC	CASSLSRASGSKNEQFF
once	TRBV5-4	TRBJ1-1	NA	TGTGCCAGCAGCTCCGGGAGCCCCTCGGATCACACTGAAGCTTTCTTT	CASSSGSPSDHTEAFF
NA	TRBV28	TRBJ2-3	NA	TGTGCCAGCAGTTTAGCAGTTAGCACAGATACGCAGTATTTT	CASSLAVSTDTQYF
NA	TRBV10-3	TRBJ1-2	NA	TGTGCCATCAGTGAGTCGGAGGGCCTCCATGGCTACACCTTC	CAISESEGLHGYTF
NA	TRBV9	TRBJ2-7	NA	TGTGCCAGCAGCCCCCGGGTGAGCTCCTACGAGCAGTACTTC	CASSPRVSSYEQYF
few	TRBV25-1	TRBJ1-3	TRBD1	TGTGCCAGCAGCCGGACAGGCTTTGCTGGAAACACCATATATTTT	CASSRTGFAGNTIYF
NA	TRBV28	TRBJ2-7	TRBD1	TGTGCCAGCAGTTTAAGGGGGCGGAGCTCCTACGAGCAGTACTTC	CASSLRGRSSYEQYF
NA	TRBV28	TRBJ2-5	TRBD1	TGTGCCAGCAGCCTGGGACAGGGAACGCAAGAGACCCAGTACTTC	CASSLGQGTQETQYF
NA	TRBV5-1	TRBJ2-7	NA	TGCGCCAGCAGCGGCCCGGGACACCAACTAGCCTACGAGCAGTACTTC	CASSGPGHQLAYEQYF
NA	TRBV9	TRBJ2-6	NA	TGTGCCAGCAGCTGGCAGGGTTCTGGGGCCAACGTCCTGACTTTC	CASSWQGSGANVLTF
NA	TRBV2	TRBJ1-4	NA	TGTGCCGGAACGGAGGATGCAACTAATGAAAAACTGTTTTTT	CAGTEDATNEKLFF
NA	TRBV11-2	TRBJ2-7	TRBD1	TGTGCCAGCAGCTTAGAATCGGACAGGGGGCGGGACGAGCAGTACTTC	CASSLESDRGRDEQYF
NA	TRBV19	TRBJ2-7	NA	TGTGCCAGTACCTCACAGGGGGGGAGACTCTACGAGCAGTACTTC	CASTSQGGRLYEQYF
NA	TRBV5-1	TRBJ1-2	NA	TGCGCCAGCAGCCCGAATCGGTATGGCTACACCTTC	CASSPNRYGYTF
few	TRBV2	TRBJ1-5	NA	TGTGCCAGCAGTGGAGGACAGTTAGAGCAGCCCCAGCATTTT	CASSGGQLEQPQHF
NA	TRBV11-2	TRBJ1-1	NA	TGTGCCAGCAGCTTTGGCTTTCTGAACACTGAAGCTTTCTTT	CASSFGFLNTEAFF
NA	TRBV2	TRBJ1-5	TRBD1	TGTGCCAGCAGTGAAGGAGACAGGGGTCGTCAGCCCCAGCATTTT	CASSEGDRGRQPQHF
NA	TRBV7-2	TRBJ2-7	TRBD1	TGTGCCAGCAGCTCCTACCCGACAGGGCTTTACGAGCAGTACTTC	CASSSYPTGLYEQYF
NA	TRBV5-1	TRBJ2-5	TRBD2	TGCGCCAGCAGCTCCCCTGCGGGGGGAGTAGTAGAGACCCAGTACTTC	CASSSPAGGVVETQYF
NA	TRBV7-3	TRBJ2-1	TRBD2	TGTGCCAGCAGCTTAACCGGGACTAGCGCTTACAATGAGCAGTTCTTC	CASSLTGTSAYNEQFF
NA	TRBV28	TRBJ2-7	NA	TGTGCCAGCAGTTTGGGGGGACGGAGCTACGAGCAGTACTTC	CASSLGGRSYEQYF
NA	TRBV19	TRBJ2-1	TRBD2	TGTGCCAGTAGTATAGCGTCGGGGGGCTCCTACAATGAGCAGTTCTTC	CASSIASGGSYNEQFF
NA	TRBV5-1	TRBJ2-5	TRBD2	TGCGCCAGCAGCTTGGGTGGGACTAGCGGGGGCGAAGAGACCCAGTACTTC	CASSLGGTSGGEETQYF
few	TRBV7-9	TRBJ1-1	TRBD1	TGTGCCAGCAGCCCGCAGACAGGGCTCAACACTGAAGCTTTCTTT	CASSPQTGLNTEAFF
once	TRBV7-3	TRBJ2-3	TRBD1	TGTGCCAGCAGCACACTAAATGGAGGACAGGACACAGATACGCAGTATTTT	CASSTLNGGQDTDTQYF
NA	TRBV6-4	TRBJ2-7	TRBD1	TGTGCCACCTGGGACAGGGGATTTGGGGAGCAGTACTTC	CATWDRGFGEQYF
NA	TRBV2	TRBJ1-5	TRBD1	TGTGCCAGCAGTGGACAGGGGTTGGGCAATCAGCCCCAGCATTTT	CASSGQGLGNQPQHF
NA	TRBV6-1	TRBJ2-7	NA	TGTGCCAGCAGTGACTTCCTGCGGGGTGACGAGCAGTACTTC	CASSDFLRGDEQYF
NA	TRBV5-5	TRBJ1-5	NA	TGTGCCAGCAGCTCTACAGGGCATAGCAATCAGCCCCAGCATTTT	CASSSTGHSNQPQHF
once	TRBV7-2	TRBJ2-7	NA	TGTGCCAGCGGAATACAGGGTCTCTACGAGCAGTACTTC	CASGIQGLYEQYF
NA	TRBV6-6	TRBJ1-2	NA	TGTGCCAGCAGTTCCGACAGGCTCAACTATGGCTACACCTTC	CASSSDRLNYGYTF
NA	TRBV7-8	TRBJ2-5	TRBD2	TGTGCCAGCAGCTTACCGCTAGCGGGAGCTTTGGAGACCCAGTACTTC	CASSLPLAGALETQYF
NA	TRBV5-4	TRBJ2-7	TRBD1	TGTGCCAGCAGCTACTGGGACAGGGGCTACGAGCAGTACTTC	CASSYWDRGYEQYF
NA	TRBV4-3	TRBJ2-3	NA	TGCGCCAGCAGCCAAGATCAGGACTACACAGATACGCAGTATTTT	CASSQDQDYTDTQYF
NA	TRBV9	TRBJ2-2	NA	TGTGCCAGCAGCGCCCTCGGCGGGCCTACTTTACCCACCGGGGAGCTGTTTTTT	CASSALGGPTLPTGELFF
NA	TRBV6-5	TRBJ2-2	NA	TGTGCCAGCATGAGACAGGAGTTGAACACCGGGGAGCTGTTTTTT	CASMRQELNTGELFF